This T cell receptor beta chain was obtained from a study of OX40 agonist ivuxolimab in advanced cancers. The V end was cut by 1 base, the J end by 9 bases, with 17 bases between. CDR1 SGDLS and CDR2 YYNGEE come from the germline V gene. This CDR3 spans 15 amino acids. Sequencing used immunoSEQ multiplex PCR; TCRdb keeps in-frame clones, though not all of them. Among 67,000 or so clones listed, approximately 90% were seen once. Here the sequenced sample was CD4+ or CD8+ T cells sorted from blood, taken in a trial of the OX40 agonist ivuxolimab. J is TRBJ2-1 and V is TRBV9, with D possibly TRBD2 on 6 matching bases. The TCR originated in an adult with an advanced solid tumor such as melanoma, head and neck, liver or kidney cancer. CDR3 protein: CASSVISRDGGEQFF. The CDR3 DNA sequence: TGTGCCAGCAGCGTAATATCTCGGGACGGGGGTGAGCAGTTCTTC.